This TCR beta chain is from a study of blood T cell repertoires in COVID-19. Study in general: Collection of acute and convalescent COVID-19 samples took place in the United States, Italy and Spain. T cells, B-cell-depleted T cells, or PBMCs provided the cDNA or gDNA that served as material.

Original analysis: How many nucleated cells were present was estimated from reference gene primer amplification. TCRdb's table, derived via immunoSEQ multiplex PCR, lists solely in-frame clones and lacks some. V and J calls and clone size are those listed in that table; D and trimming were worked out from the DNA. Counted here are some 100,000 clones, roughly 92% occurring once; the ten biggest clones make up around 5.7%. The CDR3 is 14 amino acids. Germline loops: CDR1 LNHNV, CDR2 YYDKDF (reference sequence). Trimming cost V 4 bases and J 3 bases; bases outside gene matches: 4. V is TRBV15 and J is TRBJ1-1; 8 nucleotides align to TRBD1. Input material: peripheral blood. The sequence was collected from a man aged 70 or older with acute or convalescent COVID-19. For the CDR3, the DNA is TGTGCCACCAGCAAAGGACAGGGAGACACTGAAGCTTTCTTT. Its protein product is CATSKGQGDTEAFF. Using reference TRBV15 and TRBJ1-1 for the parts outside the CDR3, the full variable domain is DAMVIQNPRYQVTQFGKPVTLSCSQTLNHNVMYWYQQKSSQAPKLLFHYYDKDFNNEADTPDNFQSRRPNTSFCFLDIRSPGLGDTAMYLCATSKGQGDTEAFFGQGTRLTVV.